The 21 T cell receptor beta chains reported below all come from one sample, sequenced in a study of T cells after yellow fever vaccination. One entry per CDR3 protein results from TCRdb running MiXCR on the 5' RACE reads. The repertoire holds approximately 96,000 distinct CDR3 sequences, with approximately 8.4% as singletons. Sequencing used CD8+ T cells not binding an NS4B(214-222) dextramer, sorted from PBMCs, obtained about 2 weeks after the first yellow fever vaccination. The receptors shown here come from a man aged 18 to 30 who received the YFV17D yellow fever vaccine.

This clonotype was seen only a few times. This chain uses TRBV5-1 with TRBJ1-1; no firm D call. Between the trimmed V and J ends, which lost 3 bases and 2 bases, there was a span of 11 bases. CDR3 size: 14 residues. The germline gives CDR1 SGHRS, CDR2 YFSETQ. CDR3 in amino acids: CASSWRGLNTEAFF. The CDR3, as DNA: TGCGCCAGCAGCTGGAGAGGCTTAAACACTGAAGCTTTCTTT.

Here the CDR3 DNA reads TGTGCCAGCTTCAGGGCAGATACGCAGTATTTT. Encoded protein: CASFRADTQYF. The chain combines TRBV6-6 with TRBJ2-3; tentative D call: TRBD1 (5 bases). Germline CDR1 reads MNHNY; CDR2 reads SVGAGI (reference sequence). V lost 8 bases and J lost 4, with 7 bases in between. The CDR3 loop spans 11 amino acids.

The V gene is TRBV10-2, the J gene TRBJ2-1; 9 nucleotides match TRBD1. Germline V gene sequence: CDR1 WSHSY, CDR2 SAAADI. V lost 6 bases to trimming and J lost 8 bases; unmatched junction nucleotides: 2. This CDR3 spans 12 amino acids. The CDR3 spells CASRTGGDEQFF. The CDR3 coding sequence is TGCGCCAGCAGGACAGGGGGAGATGAGCAGTTCTTC.

This clonotype came up a few times. J is TRBJ1-2 and V is TRBV6-1, with a possible D match to TRBD1 (5 bases). V was cut by 1 base and J by 4 bases, with 13 bases left in between. Germline CDR1 reads MNHNS; CDR2 reads SASEGT. This CDR3 comprises 15 residues. CDR3 residues: CASSEVPQGGYGYTF. The CDR3 bases are TGTGCCAGCAGTGAAGTGCCTCAGGGAGGCTATGGCTACACCTTC.

This clonotype was counted a few times. The rearrangement links TRBV9 to TRBJ1-5; 8 bases are shared with TRBD1. The length of the CDR3 is 16 residues. Germline CDR1 reads SGDLS; CDR2 reads YYNGEE. Germline trimming cut 0 bases from V and 6 bases from J; bases unmatched to any gene: 8. CDR3: CASSVVQGADSQPQHF. CDR3 in DNA: TGTGCCAGCAGCGTAGTGCAGGGGGCCGACAGTCAGCCCCAGCATTTT. Full variable domain (rest looked up from reference TRBV9 and TRBJ1-5): DSGVTQTPKHLITATGQRVTLRCSPRSGDLSVYWYQQSLDQGLQFLIQYYNGEERAKGNILERFSAQQFPDLHSELNLSSLELGDSALYFCASSVVQGADSQPQHFGDGTRLSIL.

J is TRBJ2-3 and V is TRBV20-1, with 10 nucleotides matching TRBD2. Germline V gives CDR1 DFQATT, CDR2 SNEGSKA (reference sequence). V dropped 3 bases and J dropped 6; count of bases not matched to a gene: 9. The CDR3 contains 15 residues. CDR3 sequence: CSARDSGGTLDTQYF. The CDR3 DNA is TGCAGTGCTAGGGATAGCGGGGGGACTCTGGATACGCAGTATTTT.

The chain recombines TRBV3-1 with TRBJ2-7; a possible D gene is TRBD1 (5 bases). V lost 0 bases and J lost 3, with 15 bases in between. The CDR3 is 16 amino acids. CDR1 LGHDT and CDR2 YNNKEL come from the germline V gene (reference sequence). CDR3 protein: CASSQDHQGFYYEQYF. The CDR3, as DNA: TGTGCCAGCAGCCAAGATCATCAGGGTTTCTACTACGAGCAGTACTTC.

The V and J genes are TRBV5-4 and TRBJ2-7, with D possibly being TRBD1 (5 bases). Trimming took 2 bases from V and 3 from J, leaving 12 bases between them. Per germline, CDR1 SGHNT and CDR2 YYREEE (reference sequence). The CDR3 has 14 residues. The CDR3 bases are TGTGCCAGCAGCTTAGACAGAGCCAACTACGAGCAGTACGTC. Protein product: CASSLDRANYEQYV.

This clonotype appeared a few times. This sequence joins TRBV25-1 and TRBJ1-2; TRBD1 might be the D (5 bases). V was shortened by 6 bases and J by 4 bases, with 12 bases between the two germline ends. CDR1 and CDR2 from the germline V gene are MGHDK and SYGVNS. This CDR3 region has 13 residues. The CDR3 DNA reads as TGTGCCAGCAGGGCTCCAGGGACCTATGGCTACACCTTC. This codes for CASRAPGTYGYTF.

A word on this clonotype: At one boundary the junction diverges from the germline segment, which might be a read error. The chain uses TRBV4-1 and TRBJ1-6, with 8 bases lining up with TRBD1. CDR1 MGHRA and CDR2 YSYEKL come from the germline V gene. The CDR3 has 17 residues. The CDR3 is CASSQTTGASYSSPLHF. As DNA, the CDR3 is TGCGCCAGCAGCCAAACGACAGGGGCCTCCTATAGTTCACCCCTCCACTTT.

Many counts were recorded for this clonotype. V usage is TRBV18 and J usage is TRBJ2-3; 12 bases are a match to TRBD2. The trim removed 6 bases at V and 5 bases at J, leaving 12 bases unmatched. The CDR3 is 17 residues long. Germline V gene sequence: CDR1 KGHSH, CDR2 LQKENI. CDR3 nucleotide sequence: TGTGCCAGCTCCCCCATGACTAGCGGGGGACTTAAAGATACGCAGTATTTT. Translating gives CASSPMTSGGLKDTQYF.

The chain employs TRBV6-1 and TRBJ1-2; 11 bases line up with TRBD1. The CDR3 length is 15 residues. From germline, CDR1 is MNHNS and CDR2 SASEGT. Trimming removed 8 bases from V and 6 bases from J; junction bases left unmatched: 11. CDR3 bases: TGTGCCAGCGGTAATGGGGACAGGGGGATTCATGGCTACACCTTC. As protein: CASGNGDRGIHGYTF.

CDR3 protein: CASSLVGPYTDTQYF. As DNA, the CDR3 is TGTGCCAGCAGTTTGGTAGGCCCCTACACAGATACGCAGTATTTT. V gene TRBV12-3 or TRBV12-4 combines with J gene TRBJ2-3; unclear D gene. The CDR3 is 15 residues long. V was shortened by 3 bases and J by 2 bases, with 12 bases between the two germline ends.

This clonotype was counted only a few times. This rearrangement joins TRBV19 to TRBJ1-1; no clear D gene. Germline V gene lookup returns CDR1 LNHDA and CDR2 SQIVND (reference sequence). Trimming removed 0 bases at V and 0 bases at J, with 8 bases between. The CDR3 sequence is 15 residues long. CDR3 nucleotide sequence: TGTGCCAGTAGTATAGACGGGTTTATGAACACTGAAGCTTTCTTT. This codes for CASSIDGFMNTEAFF.

The chain is built from TRBV20-1 and TRBJ2-1, with TRBD1 identical over 10 bases. The CDR3 consists of 15 residues. After removal of 2 bases from V and 7 bases from J, the junction contained 8 bases not matched to a gene. The V gene's germline CDR1 is DFQATT and CDR2 SNEGSKA (reference sequence). The CDR3 coding sequence is TGCAGTGCTAGACAGGGACAGGGGCGTTTGAATGAGCAGTTCTTC. It yields the protein CSARQGQGRLNEQFF.

J is TRBJ2-3 and V is TRBV29-1, with D perhaps being TRBD1 or TRBD2 (5 bases each). Per germline, CDR1 SQVTM and CDR2 ANQGSEA. The CDR3 loop spans 16 amino acids. With 5 bases removed from V and 0 bases from J, the gap between germline ends came to 18 bases. CDR3 in amino acids: CSVQLIRGPSTDTQYF. Here the CDR3 DNA reads TGCAGCGTTCAGTTGATTAGGGGACCTAGCACAGATACGCAGTATTTT.

The chain carries TRBV12-3 or TRBV12-4 and TRBJ1-1; D gene uncertain. This CDR3 is built from 15 residues. Trimming stripped 6 bases from V and 3 bases from J, with 17 bases between. In DNA form, the CDR3 reads TGTGCCAGCAGCCAACTTGGCCCTCTACACACTGAAGCTTTCTTT. The encoded protein is CASSQLGPLHTEAFF.

This clonotype was seen many times. The gene calls are TRBV19 and TRBJ2-1, with a possible D match to TRBD2 (6 bases). Germline CDR1 LNHDA, CDR2 SQIVND (reference sequence). This CDR3 is built from 13 residues. The ends were cut back, 3 bases at V and 7 bases at J, with 10 bases in the middle. In DNA, the CDR3 is TGTGCCAGTAGTATCGGGGCGGGGAATGAGCAGTTCTTC. As protein: CASSIGAGNEQFF. The variable domain in full, completed from reference TRBV19 and TRBJ2-1, reads DGGITQSPKYLFRKEGQNVTLSCEQNLNHDAMYWYRQDPGQGLRLIYYSQIVNDFQKGDIAEGYSVSREKKESFPLTVTSAQKNPTAFYLCASSIGAGNEQFFGPGTRLTVL.

This clonotype has more than one count but fewer than ten. V is TRBV9 and J is TRBJ2-1, with 10 bases matching TRBD2. The CDR3 sequence is 14 residues long. CDR1 SGDLS and CDR2 YYNGEE come from the germline V gene. The V and J ends lost 0 bases and 9 bases, in that order; junction bases with no gene match: 3. CDR3 amino acids: CASSVGLAGVEQFF. The CDR3 DNA is TGTGCCAGCAGCGTAGGCCTAGCGGGGGTTGAGCAGTTCTTC.

This clonotype was observed a few times. The chain links TRBV29-1 to TRBJ1-2; 11 nucleotides match TRBD1. This CDR3 has 13 residues. J gave up 8 bases and V 3 bases, and 5 bases lay outside the gene matches. Per the germline V gene, CDR1 is SQVTM and CDR2 is ANQGSEA. The CDR3 DNA follows: TGCAGCGTTGACGACGGGACAGGGGGAGGCTACACCTTC. It specifies CSVDDGTGGGYTF.

The gene calls are TRBV6-4 and TRBJ2-5, with D perhaps TRBD1 (6 bases). The CDR3 runs to 16 residues. With 7 bases removed from V and 1 base from J, the gap between germline ends came to 19 bases. The germline gives CDR1 MRHNA, CDR2 SNTAGT. The CDR3 nucleotides are TGTGCCAGCAACTCTTCGGATGGACAGTTCCAAGAGACCCAGTACTTC. Its protein product is CASNSSDGQFQETQYF.